The rows below give T cell receptor beta chains drawn from one sample of a study of shared clonotypes between healthy human individuals. Clones were read by immunoSEQ multiplex PCR, and TCRdb kept only the in-frame ones, dropping some. Of some 2 million clones listed, 90% to 95% are singletons. What was sequenced was naive CD4+ T cells sorted from blood. The source is a man between 18 and 35 years old in good health. Both conserved end residues are part of each CDR3. D genes are given only for firm matches. Expanded clones get a size class; other rows say once, few or many, or leave the size out.

V	J	size	length	D	DNA	CDR3
TRBV4-1	TRBJ1-4	-	14	-	TGCGCCAGCAGCCTGAGGGAGAGGAATGAAAAACTGTTTTTT	CASSLRERNEKLFF
TRBV2	TRBJ2-1	-	15	TRBD2	TGTGCCAGCAGTGAAGCTAGCGGGATGTACAATGAGCAGTTCTTC	CASSEASGMYNEQFF
TRBV18	TRBJ2-5	-	14	TRBD2	TGTGCCAGCTCTAGAGCGGGAGGAGGAGAGACCCAGTACTTC	CASSRAGGGETQYF
TRBV19	TRBJ2-5	once	15	TRBD2	TGTGCCAGTAGTACGGGAGGGGCTCTCCAAGAGACCCAGTACTTC	CASSTGGALQETQYF
TRBV5-1	TRBJ2-1	-	14	-	TGCGCCAGCAGCTTGGAGACGGACTACAATGAGCAGTTCTTC	CASSLETDYNEQFF
TRBV6-6	TRBJ1-1	-	14	-	TGTGCCAGCAGTTACTCCTCCCCGAACACTGAAGCTTTCTTT	CASSYSSPNTEAFF
TRBV18	TRBJ2-5	-	14	-	TGTGCCAGCTCACCAGTCGCGACAGAGGAGACCCAGTACTTC	CASSPVATEETQYF
TRBV7-2	TRBJ2-3	-	17	TRBD2	TGTGCCAGCAGCGCCACCAGACTAGCGGGAGCAACAGATACGCAGTATTTT	CASSATRLAGATDTQYF
TRBV5-1	TRBJ2-7	few	12	-	TGCGCCAGCAACGACGACTCTTACGAGCAGTACTTC	CASNDDSYEQYF
TRBV7-9	TRBJ2-7	-	17	TRBD2	TGTGCCAGCAGCCGTACTTCCGGGACTAGCGGAATTTACGAGCAGTACTTC	CASSRTSGTSGIYEQYF
TRBV29-1	TRBJ2-3	-	11	-	TGCAGCGTTGACACAGCCAGTCCTTCGGATTTT	CSVDTASPSDF
TRBV18	TRBJ1-5	-	13	-	TGTGCCAGCTCTCGTGACTGGGGCCAGCCCCAGCATTTT	CASSRDWGQPQHF
TRBV30	TRBJ2-7	-	13	TRBD1	TGTGCCTGGAGGAACACAGGGGTCGACGAGCAGTACTTC	CAWRNTGVDEQYF
TRBV5-1	TRBJ1-4	once	15	TRBD1	TGCGCCAGCAGCCAAACCGGGACAGGGCATGAAAAACTGTTTTTT	CASSQTGTGHEKLFF
TRBV11-2	TRBJ1-2	-	12	-	TGTGCCAGCAGCCCCGGGGCTTATGGCTACACCTTC	CASSPGAYGYTF
TRBV6-5	TRBJ2-7	-	14	TRBD2	TGTGCCAGCAGTGCTAGCGGGAGAATGGGAGAGCAGTACTTC	CASSASGRMGEQYF
TRBV4-3	TRBJ1-3	-	15	TRBD1	TGCGCCAGCAGCCAAGGGACAGGGGGCGGAAACACCATATATTTT	CASSQGTGGGNTIYF
TRBV7-9	TRBJ1-1	-	14	-	TGTGCCAGCAGCCCGGATCCAGAGGGGACTGAAGCTTTCTTT	CASSPDPEGTEAFF
TRBV9	TRBJ2-1	-	15	TRBD2	TGTGCCAGCAGCTGGTCTAGCGGGGAGTACAATGAGCAGTTCTTC	CASSWSSGEYNEQFF
TRBV19	TRBJ1-1	once	12	-	TGTGCCAGTAGAGGTGGGGGAGGTGAAGCTTTCTTT	CASRGGGGEAFF
TRBV2	TRBJ2-3	-	14	TRBD1	TGTGCCAGCAGTGGACAGGGTGGCACAGATACGCAGTATTTT	CASSGQGGTDTQYF
TRBV5-1	TRBJ2-7	-	15	-	TGCGCCAGCAGCCGAGCCGGGACACTAACAAGCGAGCAGTACTTC	CASSRAGTLTSEQYF
TRBV10-3	TRBJ2-2	-	14	-	TGTGCCATCAGCCTTAACTTGAACACCGGGGAGCTGTTTTTT	CAISLNLNTGELFF
TRBV30	TRBJ1-1	-	13	-	TGTGCCTGGAGTGACCGGGGGCGGACTGAAGCTTTCTTT	CAWSDRGRTEAFF
TRBV5-1	TRBJ1-5	few	16	-	TGCGCCAGCAGCTTGGCCGGACAGATTAGCAATCAGCCCCAGCATTTT	CASSLAGQISNQPQHF
TRBV7-2	TRBJ1-3	once	14	-	TGTGCCAGCAGCTATGGGGGCCGTGGAAACACCATATATTTT	CASSYGGRGNTIYF
TRBV6-1	TRBJ2-7	-	15	TRBD1	TGTGCCAGCAGTGGGACAGGGTTAGGGTCCTACGAGCAGTACTTC	CASSGTGLGSYEQYF
TRBV18	TRBJ2-7	-	13	-	TGTGCCAGCTCGCTTACCGAATCCTACGAGCAGTACTTC	CASSLTESYEQYF
TRBV6-5	TRBJ2-7	-	14	-	TGTGCCAGCAGAAAATACTACATCGACTACGAGCAGTACTTC	CASRKYYIDYEQYF
TRBV28	TRBJ2-2	-	14	-	TGTGCCAGCAGTTCAACAGGATTAGGCGGGGAGCTGTTTTTT	CASSSTGLGGELFF
TRBV4-3	TRBJ1-6	-	15	-	TGCGCCAGCAGCCAAGAAGGACTGAATAATTCGCCCCTCCACTTT	CASSQEGLNNSPLHF
TRBV4-1	TRBJ2-1	many	16	TRBD1	TGCGCCAGCAGAAGCACAGGGGAACGGTCCTACAATGAGCAGTTCTTC	CASRSTGERSYNEQFF
TRBV5-1	TRBJ1-4	once	15	-	TGCGCCAGCAGCTTCGCCAGTGCAACTAATGAAAAACTGTTTTTT	CASSFASATNEKLFF
TRBV6-1	TRBJ1-4	-	17	TRBD1	TGTGCCAGCAGTGAAAAAGGGGCAAGGACAGGGAATGAAAAACTGTTTTTT	CASSEKGARTGNEKLFF
TRBV4-1	TRBJ1-5	-	15	-	TGCGCCAGCAGCCAAACCACTTCCTCCCCGGAGCCCCAGCATTTT	CASSQTTSSPEPQHF
TRBV6-6	TRBJ2-1	-	16	TRBD2	TGTGCCAGCAGTTCCGCTAGCGGGAGCTCCTACAATGAGCAGTTCTTC	CASSSASGSSYNEQFF